These 18 T cell receptor beta chains came from one sample sequenced in a study of T cell responses to AZD1222 COVID-19 vaccine. The assay was immunoSEQ multiplex PCR, and TCRdb's table has in-frame clones only and misses some. The sample consists of 140,000 to 150,000 clones, roughly 92% of them appearing once. The sequencing used peripheral blood, collected on day 0 of AZD1222 vaccination. The receptors were sampled from an adult in good health.

This chain uses TRBV6-6 with TRBJ2-7, with 8 positions matching TRBD2. The V gene end was trimmed by 7 bases and the J gene end by 6 bases; junction bases not matched to a gene: 8. Germline V CDR1 and CDR2: MNHNY, SVGAGI (reference sequence). The CDR3 is 13 amino acids. The CDR3 loop is CASTSGGVGEQYF. The CDR3 region has the DNA TGTGCCAGCACCTCGGGAGGGGTCGGCGAGCAGTACTTC.

About this clone: Other DNA variants within this sample encode the same CDR3. This rearrangement joins TRBV5-1 to TRBJ2-3; D unresolved. Germline values: CDR1 SGHRS, CDR2 YFSETQ. The V gene lost 4 bases and the J gene lost 5 bases, with 11 bases spanning the gap. The CDR3 has 13 amino acids. CDR3 coding DNA: TGCGCCAGCAGCCCGGACCGTGGAGATACGCAGTATTTT. It is translated as CASSPDRGDTQYF.

The chain carries TRBV9 and TRBJ2-1, with 8 bases matching TRBD1. Trimming took 3 bases from V and 5 from J; bases not matched to a gene: 13. This CDR3 spans 17 amino acids. CDR1 and CDR2 from the germline V gene are SGDLS and YYNGEE. CDR3 DNA: TGTGCCAGCAGCGGAGCCAGAGACAGGGGTAGGGACAATGAGCAGTTCTTC. Protein sequence: CASSGARDRGRDNEQFF.

This rearrangement joins TRBV29-1 to TRBJ1-1; 11 bases fit TRBD1. The CDR3 totals 14 residues. The V segment lost 5 bases and the J segment 4 bases; nucleotides outside the gene matches: 6. Germline V gene lookup returns CDR1 SQVTM and CDR2 ANQGSEA. The CDR3 sequence: CSVFGQGAGTEAFF. As DNA, the CDR3 is TGCAGCGTTTTTGGACAGGGGGCAGGCACTGAAGCTTTCTTT.

The chain employs TRBV2 and TRBJ1-1; D gene unclear. CDR3 length: 10 residues. Germline CDR1 SNHLY, CDR2 FYNNEI. Trimming took off 7 bases at V and 7 bases at J, with 7 bases between the two ends. The CDR3 DNA sequence: TGTGCCAGCATGATAGGTGAAGCTTTCTTT. Protein sequence: CASMIGEAFF. Supplemented by reference TRBV2 and TRBJ1-1, the full variable domain reads EPEVTQTPSHQVTQMGQEVILRCVPISNHLYFYWYRQILGQKVEFLVSFYNNEISEKSEIFDDQFSVERPDGSNFTLKIRSTKLEDSAMYFCASMIGEAFFGQGTRLTVV.

CDR3 residues: CASSYRWTFSYNEQFF. CDR3 in DNA: TGTGCCAGCAGTTACCGGTGGACATTCTCCTACAATGAGCAGTTCTTC. This chain links TRBV6-5 with TRBJ2-1; maybe TRBD1 (5 bases). Trimming shortened V by 2 bases and J by 0 bases, and 11 bases separated the two germline ends. Germline CDR1 MNHEY, CDR2 SVGAGI. The CDR3 runs 16 residues.

This sequence joins TRBV28 and TRBJ1-1; 12 bases align to TRBD1. This CDR3 comprises 16 residues. Germline V gives CDR1 MDHEN, CDR2 SYDVKM. The V and J ends lost 3 bases and 7 bases, in that order; junction bases with no gene match: 9. The DNA of the CDR3 is TGTGCCAGCAGTTTCGGGTCGGGACAGGGGGCGGGTGAAGCTTTCTTT. The encoded protein is CASSFGSGQGAGEAFF.

The chain has TRBV7-3 and TRBJ2-3, with D unresolved. The CDR3 runs to 13 residues. The germline V and J ends were trimmed by 6 bases and 0 bases, with 7 bases remaining between them. CDR1 is SGHTA, CDR2 FQGTGA, per germline. CDR3 sequence reads: CASSVSSTDTQYF. The CDR3 DNA sequence: TGTGCCAGCAGTGTCAGTAGCACAGATACGCAGTATTTT.

This clone was seen just once. The genes are TRBV28 and TRBJ1-1; 10 nucleotides line up with TRBD1. Trimming took 3 bases from V and 1 from J; bases not matched to a gene: 8. This CDR3 has 17 residues. Germline CDR1 and CDR2: MDHEN and SYDVKM. The CDR3 DNA reads as TGTGCCAGCAGTTTGGCGGGGGACAGGGGTAGGAACACTGAAGCTTTCTTT. This sequence encodes CASSLAGDRGRNTEAFF.

The chain recombines TRBV27 with TRBJ2-7, with D maybe TRBD1 (5 bases). The CDR3 is 15 amino acids. V lost 5 bases and J 5 bases, leaving 19 bases between the germline ends. Germline V lookup: CDR1 MNHEY, CDR2 SMNVEV (reference sequence). CDR3 nucleotide sequence: TGTGCCAGCAGTCCCCCCCCAGGGCATGCCAACGAGCAGTACTTC. It codes for CASSPPPGHANEQYF.

This sequence joins TRBV12-3 or TRBV12-4 and TRBJ1-2; 8 nucleotides agree with TRBD1. The V segment lost 6 bases and the J segment 10 bases; nucleotides outside the gene matches: 7. This CDR3 contains 12 residues. The CDR3 DNA reads TGTGCCAGCAGGTTAATGGACAGGGCCTACACCTTC. Translating gives CASRLMDRAYTF.

This chain connects TRBV6-6 to TRBJ1-2; possibly TRBD1 for D (5 bases). V lost 5 bases and J 4 bases, leaving 14 bases between the germline ends. This CDR3 is 14 amino acids long. From germline, CDR1 is MNHNY and CDR2 SVGAGI (reference sequence). CDR3 in amino acids: CASSPPAGGYGYTF. CDR3 DNA: TGTGCCAGCAGTCCGCCCGCGGGGGGCTATGGCTACACCTTC.

The chain recombines TRBV5-1 with TRBJ1-2; no definite D call. The CDR3 extends over 14 amino acids. V was shortened by 3 bases and J by 3 bases, with 12 bases between the two germline ends. Germline V gene lookup returns CDR1 SGHRS and CDR2 YFSETQ. The CDR3 here is CASSSAGIDYGYTF. CDR3 bases: TGCGCCAGCAGCTCGGCGGGTATCGACTATGGCTACACCTTC.

The chain carries TRBV2 and TRBJ1-4; D is possibly TRBD1 (5 bases). The V and J ends lost 3 bases and 8 bases respectively, with 10 bases between them. Looked up from germline, CDR1 is SNHLY and CDR2 is FYNNEI. The CDR3 runs to 13 residues. Here the CDR3 DNA reads TGTGCCAGCAGTGATGGGGGGGAGGAAAAACTGTTTTTT. This gives the protein CASSDGGEEKLFF.

V usage is TRBV11-1 and J usage is TRBJ2-1; 12 positions agree with TRBD1. The V gene's germline CDR1 is SGHAT and CDR2 FQDESV (reference sequence). This CDR3 region has 16 residues. Trimming at V came to 5 bases and at J to 10 bases, leaving 12 bases not matched to a gene. CDR3 coding DNA: TGTGCCAGCAGCCCCCCCGGGACAGGGGGCGCAGGGGAGCAGTTCTTC. This gives the protein CASSPPGTGGAGEQFF.

V gene TRBV28 combines with J gene TRBJ1-4; 9 bases line up with TRBD1. Per germline, CDR1 MDHEN and CDR2 SYDVKM. The CDR3 length is 17 residues. V shed 4 bases and J 5 bases; nucleotides not matched to a gene: 11. For the CDR3, the DNA is TGTGCCAGCAGTTCTTTTAGGGACAGGGAGCGGAATGAAAAACTGTTTTTT. Translated: CASSSFRDRERNEKLFF. The full variable domain, completed using reference TRBV28 and TRBJ1-4, is DVKVTQSSRYLVKRTGEKVFLECVQDMDHENMFWYRQDPGLGLRLIYFSYDVKMKEKGDIPEGYSVSREKKERFSLILESASTNQTSMYLCASSSFRDRERNEKLFFGSGTQLSVL.

The gene calls are TRBV2 and TRBJ2-2; tentative D call: TRBD2 (5 bases). CDR3 length equals 14 residues. Deletions cut 6 bases from V and 2 bases from J, with 10 bases between. Looked up from germline, CDR1 is SNHLY and CDR2 is FYNNEI. In DNA, the CDR3 is TGTGCCAGCAGGTGGACTCCCAACACCGGGGAGCTGTTTTTT. Translating it yields CASRWTPNTGELFF.

This chain links TRBV30 with TRBJ2-2; D gene ambiguous. The CDR3 covers 13 residues. The ends were cut back, 4 bases at V and 7 bases at J, with 13 bases in the middle. Germline CDR1 and CDR2: GTSNPN and SVGIG (reference sequence). The CDR3 is CAWKQPGGGELFF. In DNA form, the CDR3 reads TGTGCCTGGAAACAGCCGGGTGGCGGGGAGCTGTTTTTT.